The 21 T cell receptor beta chains listed next were all sequenced from one sample in a study of blood T cells in healthy people across ages. The use of a sample-barcoded 5' primer and a J-beta primer mix characterized a second PCR of roughly 7 to 11 cycles. TCRdb reprocessed the 5' RACE reads via MiXCR and lists one record per CDR3 protein. Of 1.5 million or so distinct CDR3 sequences listed, about 43% are singletons. The sequenced sample was blood. The receptors stem from a woman between 18 and 29 years old in good health.

This CDR3 is CASSELGPDEQFF. CDR3 coding DNA: TGTGCCAGCTCCGAACTCGGGCCCGATGAGCAGTTCTTC. The chain is built from TRBV12-3 or TRBV12-4 and TRBJ2-1; the D is unclear. The CDR3 is 13 residues long. Trimming pared 8 bases from V and 8 bases from J, leaving 16 bases between.

Ten or more counts support this clonotype. The chain combines TRBV5-1 with TRBJ1-2; 8 nucleotides agree with TRBD1. Germline V gene lookup returns CDR1 SGHRS and CDR2 YFSETQ. This CDR3 has 14 residues. Losses at the gene ends were 4 bases for V and 1 base for J; bases not matched to a gene: 3. CDR3 in DNA: TGCGCCAGCAGCCAGACAGGGGATAACTATGGCTACACCTTC. Its protein product is CASSQTGDNYGYTF.

This clonotype came up a few times. The rearrangement uses TRBV2 and TRBJ1-5; the D is unclear. CDR1 is SNHLY and CDR2 is FYNNEI in the germline V gene. The CDR3 spans 13 residues. The V gene lost 7 bases and the J gene lost 0 bases, with 7 bases spanning the gap. The CDR3 region is CASTPASNQPQHF. CDR3 nucleotides: TGTGCCAGCACTCCTGCTAGCAATCAGCCCCAGCATTTT.

The CDR3 region is CASSPSRLSNQPQHF. CDR3 nucleotides: TGTGCCAGCAGCCCTAGCCGGCTTAGCAATCAGCCCCAGCATTTT. The rearrangement uses TRBV25-1 and TRBJ1-5; no firm D call. The CDR3 is 15 amino acids. The V gene's germline CDR1 is MGHDK and CDR2 SYGVNS. V dropped 6 bases and J dropped 0 bases, with 12 bases sitting between them.

The rearrangement joins TRBV10-1 to TRBJ1-6; the D is unclear. The germline V gene encodes CDR1 WNHNN and CDR2 SYGVQD (reference sequence). V lost 0 bases and J lost 10, with 7 bases in between. The length of the CDR3 is 13 residues. The CDR3 reads CASSESPGSPLHF. CDR3 bases: TGCGCCAGCAGTGAGTCGCCGGGCTCACCCCTCCACTTT.

This sequence joins TRBV2 and TRBJ2-5, with a tentative D call TRBD1 (6 bases). V lost 3 bases and J 5 bases, leaving 13 bases between the germline ends. In germline, CDR1 is SNHLY, CDR2 FYNNEI. The CDR3 is 14 amino acids. The CDR3 reads CASSEIRGRETQYF. In DNA form, the CDR3 reads TGTGCCAGCAGTGAGATCAGGGGAAGGGAGACCCAGTACTTC.

This chain connects TRBV11-3 to TRBJ2-6; D remains ambiguous. V was shortened by 1 base and J by 0 bases, with 13 bases between the two germline ends. The CDR3 is 18 amino acids. Per the germline V gene, CDR1 is SGHNT and CDR2 is YENEEA. The CDR3 DNA sequence: TGTGCCAGCAGCTTAGCCTATCCTCCCTCCTCTGGGGCCAACGTCCTGACTTTC. It translates to CASSLAYPPSSGANVLTF.

This clonotype has just a few counts. The CDR3 spells CASSLGVKVSTIYF. The CDR3 DNA reads TGTGCCAGCAGTTTAGGAGTTAAGGTGTCCACCATATATTTT. The rearrangement links TRBV12-3 or TRBV12-4 to TRBJ1-3, with D hard to call. V gave up 1 base and J gave up 9 bases, with 13 bases separating them. This CDR3 is 14 amino acids long.

This clonotype appeared a single time. The gene calls are TRBV5-5 and TRBJ1-6, with D uncertain. CDR3 length: 13 residues. The V end lost 3 bases, the J end lost 5 bases, and 6 bases lay between the germline ends. Germline values: CDR1 SGHKS, CDR2 YYEKEE (reference sequence). The CDR3: CASSSYDNSPLHF. The CDR3 DNA sequence: TGTGCCAGCAGCTCGTATGATAATTCACCCCTCCACTTT. Together with reference TRBV5-5 and TRBJ1-6, the CDR3 gives the full variable domain: DAGVTQSPTHLIKTRGQQVTLRCSPISGHKSVSWYQQVLGQGPQFIFQYYEKEERGRGNFPDRFSARQFPNYSSELNVNALLLGDSALYLCASSSYDNSPLHFGNGTRLTVT.

This clonotype was observed a few times. CDR3 residues: CASSGAGDYNEKLFF. In DNA, the CDR3 is TGTGCCAGCAGTGGGGCAGGGGACTATAATGAAAAACTGTTTTTT. The chain employs TRBV6-5 and TRBJ1-4; possible D gene TRBD1, 6 bases. CDR1 and CDR2 (germline): MNHEY, SVGAGI. V was clipped by 5 bases and J by 4 bases, with 14 bases between them. CDR3 length: 15 residues.

J is TRBJ2-5 and V is TRBV3-1; D gene uncertain. The CDR3 is made up of 14 amino acids. Per germline, CDR1 LGHDT and CDR2 YNNKEL (reference sequence). Between the trimmed V and J ends, which lost 1 base and 5 bases, there was a span of 11 bases. CDR3 DNA: TGTGCCAGCAGCCAAGGTCGCTCCGGGGAGACCCAGTACTTC. This translates into CASSQGRSGETQYF.

This chain links TRBV7-2 with TRBJ2-1, with D perhaps TRBD2 (6 bases). The CDR3 is 16 residues long. CDR1 is SGHTA and CDR2 is FQGNSA in the germline V gene. The V end lost 2 bases, the J end lost 13 bases, and 24 bases lay between the germline ends. The CDR3 nucleotides are TGTGCCAGCAGCTTAACAGGCGGGAACTGGCAAGAGACCCAGTTCTTC. It specifies CASSLTGGNWQETQFF.

The CDR3 DNA is TGTGCCAGCAGCTGGCAACCCTATCGGACAGGGGGCAAGGAAGCTTTCTTT. It translates to CASSWQPYRTGGKEAFF. This chain connects TRBV11-2 to TRBJ1-1; 11 nucleotides align to TRBD1. The CDR3 covers 17 residues. V was clipped by 4 bases and J by 8 bases; unmatched bases: 15. Looked up from germline, CDR1 is SGHAT and CDR2 is FQNNGV.

The sample holds a few counts of this clonotype. The gene calls are TRBV29-1 and TRBJ2-7, with D uncertain. V dropped 4 bases and J dropped 2 bases, with 15 bases sitting between them. CDR3 size: 14 residues. Germline CDR1 reads SQVTM; CDR2 reads ANQGSEA. This CDR3 reads CSVVYIGHPYEQYF. The CDR3 DNA is TGCAGCGTTGTATATATAGGGCACCCCTACGAGCAGTACTTC.

The rearrangement links TRBV28 to TRBJ2-3; a weak D match, TRBD2 (5 bases). Germline CDR1 is MDHEN and CDR2 is SYDVKM. The V gene lost 6 bases and the J gene lost 1 base, with 17 bases spanning the gap. There are 16 residues in the CDR3. CDR3 bases: TGTGCCAGCAGACACTCCGGGAATACTGGCACAGATACGCAGTATTTT. Its translation is CASRHSGNTGTDTQYF.

J is TRBJ2-5 and V is TRBV24-1, with D tentatively TRBD1 or TRBD2 (5 bases each). This CDR3 has 20 amino acids. Trimming removed 4 bases at V and 7 bases at J, with 33 bases between. CDR1 and CDR2 (germline): KGHDR, SFDVKD. The CDR3, as DNA: TGTGCCACCAGTGACCCTAGCTCTTCTGGGGGAGAGGGTTTGTGGGGGACCCAGTACTTC. Amino acid sequence: CATSDPSSSGGEGLWGTQYF.

V gene TRBV20-1 combines with J gene TRBJ2-5, with D perhaps being TRBD1 or TRBD2 (5 bases each). The CDR3 has 17 amino acids. The germline V and J ends were trimmed by 3 bases and 5 bases, with 25 bases remaining between them. Germline V gives CDR1 DFQATT, CDR2 SNEGSKA (reference sequence). The CDR3 bases are TGCAGTGCTAGGGGGCTAGCCCCCCAGGGTAGTATGGAGACCCAGTACTTC. Translating gives CSARGLAPQGSMETQYF.

This clonotype was counted between two and nine times. This chain joins TRBV28 and TRBJ2-1, with D unresolved. CDR1 and CDR2 from the germline V gene are MDHEN and SYDVKM. The CDR3 length is 16 residues. V was cut by 6 bases and J by 0 bases, with 15 bases left in between. The CDR3 protein is CASRSQWVSSYNEQFF. The DNA for the CDR3 is TGTGCCAGCAGATCCCAGTGGGTCAGCTCCTACAATGAGCAGTTCTTC.

The rearrangement joins TRBV20-1 to TRBJ2-5, with 9 bases matching TRBD2. Trimming at V came to 4 bases and at J to 0 bases, leaving 3 bases not matched to a gene. This CDR3 contains 14 residues. Germline loops: CDR1 DFQATT, CDR2 SNEGSKA (reference sequence). CDR3 in DNA: TGCAGTGCTACGGCTAGCGGGAACCAAGAGACCCAGTACTTC. This encodes CSATASGNQETQYF.

The rearrangement links TRBV7-9 to TRBJ2-1, with 7 bases aligning to TRBD1. Germline V lookup: CDR1 SEHNR, CDR2 FQNEAQ (reference sequence). Germline trimming cut 4 bases from V and 7 bases from J; bases unmatched to any gene: 4. The CDR3 contains 13 residues. The CDR3: CASSWDSLNEQFF. CDR3 coding DNA: TGTGCCAGCAGCTGGGACAGCCTGAATGAGCAGTTCTTC.

This clonotype has ten or more counts. This chain joins TRBV7-2 and TRBJ2-2; the match to TRBD2 covers 11 bases. The CDR3 extends over 15 amino acids. Germline V lookup: CDR1 SGHTA, CDR2 FQGNSA. Trimming cost V 10 bases and J 8 bases; bases outside gene matches: 12. CDR3 loop: CATTVLAGVSGELFF. The CDR3 region has the DNA TGTGCCACCACAGTACTAGCGGGAGTTTCGGGGGAGCTGTTTTTT.